The clone carrying this T cell receptor (beta chain) was recorded a few times. The sample is drawn from a study of T cell changes during pregnancy in multiple sclerosis. TCRdb's table, derived via immunoSEQ multiplex PCR, lists solely in-frame clones and lacks some. Among 69,000 or so clones listed, approximately 91% were seen once. The CDR3 has 15 amino acids. Per the germline V gene, CDR1 is PRHDT and CDR2 is FYEKMQ (reference sequence). Trimming took off 2 bases at V and 4 bases at J, with 12 bases between the two ends. The starting material was peripheral blood, obtained in the third trimester of pregnancy. The sequence came from a female donor with multiple sclerosis, enrolled in a pregnancy study. The chain uses TRBV13 and TRBJ2-1; a possible D gene is TRBD1 (5 bases). This CDR3 reads CASSLTAGSYNEQFF. The CDR3, as DNA: TGTGCCAGCAGCTTAACGGCAGGGTCATACAATGAGCAGTTCTTC.